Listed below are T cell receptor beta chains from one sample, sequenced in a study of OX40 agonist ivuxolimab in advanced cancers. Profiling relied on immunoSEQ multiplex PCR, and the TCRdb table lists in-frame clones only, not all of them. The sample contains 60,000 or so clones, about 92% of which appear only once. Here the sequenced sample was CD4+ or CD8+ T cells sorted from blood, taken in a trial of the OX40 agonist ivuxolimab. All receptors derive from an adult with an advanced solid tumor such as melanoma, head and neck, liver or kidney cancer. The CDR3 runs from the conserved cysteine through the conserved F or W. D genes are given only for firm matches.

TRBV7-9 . CASSLVLIGNSYEQYF
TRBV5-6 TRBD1 CASSAEPGQYYGYTF
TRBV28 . CASSLRGFNEKLFF
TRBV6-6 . CASSATEQYF
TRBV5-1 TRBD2 CASSFRLAAITSTDTQYF
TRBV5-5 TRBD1 CASSPNRGTYNSPLHF
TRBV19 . CASSISLYNEQFF
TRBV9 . CASSGREGGTTDTQYF
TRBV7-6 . CASSLSPDSYEQYF
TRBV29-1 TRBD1 CSVEGDREETQYF
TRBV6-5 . CASSYSSSGANVLTF
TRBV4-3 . CASSQGGPANTEAFF
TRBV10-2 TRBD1 CASSERGDRWAYEQYF
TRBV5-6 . CASSPTRTYEQYF
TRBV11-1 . CASSLSGTSGANVLTF
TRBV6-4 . CASSEGLGQPQHF
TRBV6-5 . CASSYLFQGAGEQFF
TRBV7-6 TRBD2 CASSLAGVYEQYF
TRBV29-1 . CSVWVYEQYF
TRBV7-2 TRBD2 CASSPIAGQETQYF
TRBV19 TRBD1 CASSIGQDYEQYF
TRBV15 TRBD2 CATSSLETSEGQYNEQFF
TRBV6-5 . CASSYSVAGSSEQFF
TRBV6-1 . CASSESWPSYEQYF
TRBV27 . CASSSGTTSYNEQFF
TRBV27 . CASSSPRKSSYEQYF
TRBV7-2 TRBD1 CASSDRPLPYEQYF
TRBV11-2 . CASSLVDGYEQYF
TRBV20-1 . CSARGWETQYF
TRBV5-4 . CASSPLDRSLNTEAFF
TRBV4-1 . CASSQGGRLNTEAFF
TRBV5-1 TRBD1 CASSLDRGSNQPQHF
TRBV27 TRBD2 CASSQGTSGYNEQFF
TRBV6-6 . CASSYSSWGEQYF
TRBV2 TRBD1 CAGYRGSGANVLTF
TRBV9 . CASSIRGSAKNIQYF
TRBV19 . CASSMSLYGFMNTEAFF
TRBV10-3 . CAISELGMNTGELFF
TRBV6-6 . CASSYSLGPQNTEAFF
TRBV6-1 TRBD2 CASSVLGLAGYNEQFF
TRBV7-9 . CASSKGAGDEAFF
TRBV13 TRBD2 CASSSAGAGAGELFF
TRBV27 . CASSFGGESYEQYF
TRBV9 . CASSVEASGANVLTF
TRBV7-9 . CASSLDYGYTF
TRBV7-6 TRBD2 CASSARMLTSEAETQYF
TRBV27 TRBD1 CASSPGGESPLHF